A selection of T cell receptor beta chains follows, all from one sample in a study of blood T cell repertoires in COVID-19. Sequencing used immunoSEQ multiplex PCR; TCRdb keeps in-frame clones, though not all of them. The sample comprises fewer than 250,000 clones, 65% to 90% of which are singletons, and about 4.5% rests with the top ten. Sequencing used peripheral blood. The receptors shown here come from a man aged 50 to 60 with acute or convalescent COVID-19. The CDR3 runs from the conserved cysteine through the conserved F or W. A D gene is named only where the DNA matches it firmly.

v_call: TRBV9
j_call: TRBJ1-3
d_call: TRBD1
cdr3_aa: CASSVGEGQAGNTIYF

v_call: TRBV4-2
j_call: TRBJ2-7
d_call: TRBD1
cdr3_aa: CASSHTGTGSSYEQYF

v_call: TRBV5-1
j_call: TRBJ1-6
d_call: TRBD1
cdr3_aa: CASSSRQGDNSPLHF

v_call: TRBV25-1
j_call: TRBJ1-6
d_call: -
cdr3_aa: CASSERGSSYNSPLHF

v_call: TRBV6-5
j_call: TRBJ1-4
d_call: TRBD1
cdr3_aa: CASTRQGKANEKLFF

v_call: TRBV3-1/TRBV3-2
j_call: TRBJ2-3
d_call: TRBD1
cdr3_aa: CASSTGQTSTDTQYF

v_call: TRBV5-4
j_call: TRBJ2-1
d_call: -
cdr3_aa: CASSRTLTDYNEQFF

v_call: TRBV19
j_call: TRBJ2-7
d_call: -
cdr3_aa: CASSRGSSYEQYF

v_call: TRBV9
j_call: TRBJ2-7
d_call: -
cdr3_aa: CASSVDGGGTYEQYF

v_call: TRBV15
j_call: TRBJ1-5
d_call: TRBD1
cdr3_aa: CATSRDRGRGFGDQPQHF

v_call: TRBV4-1
j_call: TRBJ1-6
d_call: -
cdr3_aa: CASQGQGTKSPLHF

v_call: TRBV7-3
j_call: TRBJ1-2
d_call: TRBD1
cdr3_aa: CASSLRGQGPDGRGYTF

v_call: TRBV27
j_call: TRBJ1-3
d_call: TRBD1
cdr3_aa: CASRRTGENTIYF

v_call: TRBV27
j_call: TRBJ1-6
d_call: TRBD1
cdr3_aa: CASSLKQGLGGNSPLHF

v_call: TRBV10-1
j_call: TRBJ1-5
d_call: -
cdr3_aa: CASSEPGRGGQPQHF

v_call: TRBV20-1
j_call: TRBJ2-1
d_call: -
cdr3_aa: CSASSLGSPLGDEQFF

v_call: TRBV6-5
j_call: TRBJ1-2
d_call: -
cdr3_aa: CASSFDRWGAYGYTF

v_call: TRBV2
j_call: TRBJ1-5
d_call: -
cdr3_aa: CASSDGQQPQHF

v_call: TRBV11-1
j_call: TRBJ1-1
d_call: -
cdr3_aa: CASSLGQTEAFF

v_call: TRBV7-9
j_call: TRBJ1-2
d_call: -
cdr3_aa: CASSFPGLYGYTF

v_call: TRBV7-9
j_call: TRBJ1-2
d_call: TRBD1
cdr3_aa: CASSIGQGLGGYTF

v_call: TRBV19
j_call: TRBJ1-4
d_call: -
cdr3_aa: CASSRGSPNEKLFF

v_call: TRBV5-1
j_call: TRBJ1-1
d_call: -
cdr3_aa: CASSLDGGTLNTEAFF

v_call: TRBV30
j_call: TRBJ1-5
d_call: TRBD1
cdr3_aa: CAWSQRRQGGGMGNQPQHF

v_call: TRBV5-1
j_call: TRBJ2-5
d_call: TRBD2
cdr3_aa: CASRIRVGTKGSQETQYF

v_call: TRBV20-1
j_call: TRBJ2-7
d_call: TRBD2
cdr3_aa: CSASSGGAEQYF

v_call: TRBV3-1/TRBV3-2
j_call: TRBJ1-6
d_call: -
cdr3_aa: CASSQVRGRSPLHF

v_call: TRBV19
j_call: TRBJ1-2
d_call: -
cdr3_aa: CAIQGNYGYTF

v_call: TRBV11-3
j_call: TRBJ1-1
d_call: -
cdr3_aa: CASSSDRNTEAFF

v_call: TRBV6-5
j_call: TRBJ1-2
d_call: -
cdr3_aa: CASSSRGGSNYGYTF

v_call: TRBV2
j_call: TRBJ2-7
d_call: TRBD2
cdr3_aa: CASSEAGRGGLYEQYF

v_call: TRBV7-2
j_call: TRBJ1-2
d_call: -
cdr3_aa: CASKERGFPYGYTF

v_call: TRBV6-2/TRBV6-3
j_call: TRBJ1-3
d_call: -
cdr3_aa: CASSPLRGAGAGNTIYF

v_call: TRBV11-3
j_call: TRBJ1-2
d_call: -
cdr3_aa: CASSLDVGSSTDGYTF

v_call: TRBV19
j_call: TRBJ1-1
d_call: TRBD1
cdr3_aa: CASSSRKGAANTEAFF

v_call: TRBV29-1
j_call: TRBJ1-1
d_call: -
cdr3_aa: CSVSPRQGLAEAFF

v_call: TRBV29-1
j_call: TRBJ2-2
d_call: TRBD1
cdr3_aa: CSVKQGITGELFF

v_call: TRBV7-2
j_call: TRBJ1-5
d_call: TRBD1
cdr3_aa: CASNAGGSYSNQPQHF

v_call: TRBV6-2/TRBV6-3
j_call: TRBJ2-3
d_call: TRBD2
cdr3_aa: CASSRRLAGLTDTQYF

v_call: TRBV10-3
j_call: TRBJ1-6
d_call: -
cdr3_aa: CAIKAGEGTSPLHF

v_call: TRBV27
j_call: TRBJ1-6
d_call: -
cdr3_aa: CASSSSDPVGSNSPLHF

v_call: TRBV6-5
j_call: TRBJ2-1
d_call: -
cdr3_aa: CASMSYNEQFF

v_call: TRBV7-9
j_call: TRBJ1-4
d_call: -
cdr3_aa: CASSRRDNEKLFF

v_call: TRBV5-1
j_call: TRBJ1-1
d_call: -
cdr3_aa: CASSFQQNTEAFF

v_call: TRBV5-4
j_call: TRBJ1-2
d_call: TRBD1
cdr3_aa: CASNKAQGARGYTF

v_call: TRBV27
j_call: TRBJ1-6
d_call: -
cdr3_aa: CASSRHNGGSPLHF

v_call: TRBV19
j_call: TRBJ1-1
d_call: -
cdr3_aa: CASSGERGAEAFF

v_call: TRBV30
j_call: TRBJ2-1
d_call: -
cdr3_aa: CAWLTGSSYNEQFF